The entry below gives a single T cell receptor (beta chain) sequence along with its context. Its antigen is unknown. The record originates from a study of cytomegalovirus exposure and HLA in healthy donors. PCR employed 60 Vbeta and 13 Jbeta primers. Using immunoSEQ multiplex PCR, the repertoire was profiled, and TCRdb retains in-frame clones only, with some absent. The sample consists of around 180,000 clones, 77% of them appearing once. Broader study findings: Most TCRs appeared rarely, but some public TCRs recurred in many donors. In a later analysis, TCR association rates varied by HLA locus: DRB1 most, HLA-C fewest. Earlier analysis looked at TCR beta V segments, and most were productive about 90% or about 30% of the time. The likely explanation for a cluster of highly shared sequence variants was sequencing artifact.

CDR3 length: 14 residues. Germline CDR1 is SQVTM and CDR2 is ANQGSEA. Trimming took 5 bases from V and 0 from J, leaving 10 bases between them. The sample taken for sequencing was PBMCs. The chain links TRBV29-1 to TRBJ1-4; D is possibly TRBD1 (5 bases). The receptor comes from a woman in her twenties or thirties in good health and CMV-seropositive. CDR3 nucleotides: TGCAGCGTTTTGACAGACTCAACTAATGAAAAACTGTTTTTT. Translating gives CSVLTDSTNEKLFF.